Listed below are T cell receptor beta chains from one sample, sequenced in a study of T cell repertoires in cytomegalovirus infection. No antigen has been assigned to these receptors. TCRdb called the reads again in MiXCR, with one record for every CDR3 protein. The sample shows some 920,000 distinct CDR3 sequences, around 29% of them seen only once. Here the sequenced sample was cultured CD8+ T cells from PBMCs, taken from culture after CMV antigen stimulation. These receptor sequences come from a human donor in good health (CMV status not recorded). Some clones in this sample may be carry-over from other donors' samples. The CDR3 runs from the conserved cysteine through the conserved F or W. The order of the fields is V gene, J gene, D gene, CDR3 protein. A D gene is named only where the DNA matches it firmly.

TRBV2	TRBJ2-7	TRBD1	CASTRGTGGHYEQYF
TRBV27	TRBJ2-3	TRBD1	CASSFWDRHTDTQYF
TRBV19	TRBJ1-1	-	CASSRVGVEAFF
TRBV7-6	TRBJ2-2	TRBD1	CASSFRTGITGELFF
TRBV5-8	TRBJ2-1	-	CARPLAAGATYNEQFF
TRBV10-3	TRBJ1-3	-	CAISESESVSGNTIYF
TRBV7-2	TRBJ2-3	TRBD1	CASREDRGRLDTQYF
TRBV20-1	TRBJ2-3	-	CSARGGGPRTDTQYF
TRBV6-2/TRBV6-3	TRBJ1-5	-	CASKDPGSNQPQHF
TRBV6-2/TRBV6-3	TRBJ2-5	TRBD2	CASSHTSGLGTQYF
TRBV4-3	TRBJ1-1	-	CASSQDRELVNTEAFF
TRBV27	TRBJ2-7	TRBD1	CASSPATGFEQYF
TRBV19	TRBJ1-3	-	CASSISLGIIGNTIYF
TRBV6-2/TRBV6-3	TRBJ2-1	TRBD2	CASKLAGGQGEQFF
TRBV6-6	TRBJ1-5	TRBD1	CASSHGTGSNQPQHF
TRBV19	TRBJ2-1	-	CASSMLTGPPYNEQFF
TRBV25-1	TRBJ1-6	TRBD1	CASSEPHHPTGPGNSPLHF